Below, 16 T cell receptor beta chains from the same sample are listed, as sequenced in a study of cytomegalovirus exposure and HLA in healthy donors (dated by TCRdb to the late 2010s). The library was obtained by the immunoSEQ multiplex PCR assay. The multiplex PCR relied on a mix of 60 forward primers for TCR Vbeta segments and 13 reverse primers for TCR Jbeta segments. As stored in TCRdb, this immuneACCESS dataset retains in-frame rearrangements with V and J assigned. A fraction of the clones does not appear; measured against another copy, unresolved V genes explain less than half of the discrepancy, and the remainder lacks a known reason. Counted in this sample were about 190,000 clones; around 75% of them appeared once. The ten largest clones capture around 3.2% of the sample. The sequenced sample was PBMCs. The receptors originated from a woman aged 25 to 39 in good health and CMV-seropositive.

This clone has just a few counts. The chain couples TRBV18 to TRBJ1-6; D is unclear. Trimming took 1 base from V and 11 from J, leaving 9 bases between them. Per germline, CDR1 KGHSH and CDR2 LQKENI. The CDR3 is 13 amino acids. Written as DNA, the CDR3 is TGTGCCAGCTCACCACGAGAGGTAACACCCCTCCACTTT. Translation: CASSPREVTPLHF.

This clone was picked up one time. V usage is TRBV7-9 and J usage is TRBJ2-1; TRBD1 matches at 7 bases. This CDR3 has 16 amino acids. The V segment lost 4 bases and the J segment 2 bases; nucleotides outside the gene matches: 8. Germline assignment: CDR1 SEHNR and CDR2 FQNEAQ (reference sequence). Written as DNA, the CDR3 is TGTGCCAGCAGCTCCCTCGACAGGGTCCCCTACAATGAGCAGTTCTTC. Protein sequence: CASSSLDRVPYNEQFF.

With respect to this clone: One end of the junction does not line up with germline, which may come from a read error. The chain links TRBV7-9 to TRBJ2-7, with D unclear. The germline V gene has CDR1 SEHNR and CDR2 FQNEAQ (reference sequence). The length of the CDR3 is 11 residues. The CDR3 protein is CSSAAAYEQYF. DNA of the CDR3: TGTTCCAGCGCGGCCGCCTACGAGCAGTACTTC.

The chain joins TRBV4-1 to TRBJ2-5; 8 bases are shared with TRBD2. The length of the CDR3 is 17 residues. Trimming took 1 base from V and 4 from J; bases not matched to a gene: 11. Looked up from germline, CDR1 is MGHRA and CDR2 is YSYEKL. Here the CDR3 reads CASSQVSGAGGRETQYF. The CDR3 DNA is TGCGCCAGCAGCCAAGTTTCAGGGGCGGGAGGTCGAGAGACCCAGTACTTC.

The chain combines TRBV7-9 with TRBJ1-2, with D perhaps TRBD1 (5 bases). V lost 6 bases and J 4 bases, leaving 24 bases between the germline ends. The length of the CDR3 is 17 residues. Germline assignment: CDR1 SEHNR and CDR2 FQNEAQ (reference sequence). The CDR3 DNA reads TGTGCCAGCAGACCCCGGGACCCGGGGGGGGAAGGCTATGGCTACACCTTC. Translating it yields CASRPRDPGGEGYGYTF.

The rearrangement uses TRBV4-2 and TRBJ2-3; TRBD2 agrees at 7 bases. The V segment lost 4 bases and the J segment 3 bases; nucleotides outside the gene matches: 10. The length of the CDR3 is 16 residues. Germline V CDR1 and CDR2: LGHNA, YNFKEQ. The CDR3 coding sequence is TGTGCCAGCAGCCCCCGAGGAGCGGGGAAAACAGATACGCAGTATTTT. Its translation is CASSPRGAGKTDTQYF.

This chain joins TRBV4-2 and TRBJ2-7, with 8 bases that match TRBD1. V lost 1 base and J lost 2; bases outside the gene matches: 7. The CDR3 runs to 16 residues. Looked up from germline, CDR1 is LGHNA and CDR2 is YNFKEQ. This CDR3 reads CASSQAAGQDTYEQYF. CDR3 nucleotide sequence: TGTGCCAGCAGCCAAGCTGCGGGACAGGACACCTACGAGCAGTACTTC.

This clone has just one count. This chain links TRBV23-1 with TRBJ2-5; D not resolved. TRBV23-1 is known as an ORF, though its function is uncertain. This CDR3 region has 14 residues. V lost 3 bases, J lost 6 bases, and 14 bases lay in between. CDR3 in DNA: TGCGCCAGCAGTCACCGGCGGCACCCCAAGACCCAGTACTTC. Amino acid sequence: CASSHRRHPKTQYF.

The chain combines TRBV10-1 with TRBJ2-5; D unclear. The J call is doubtful: the DNA matches TRBJ2-7 better. The CDR3 runs to 14 residues. Germline V gene sequence: CDR1 WNHNN, CDR2 SYGVQD (reference sequence). The CDR3 is CASSDEAAFYEQYF. DNA for the CDR3: TGCGCCAGCAGTGATGAGGCGGCCTTCTACGAGCAGTACTTC.

The V call is TRBV5-1, the J call TRBJ1-1; perhaps TRBD1 as D (6 bases). The germline V gene has CDR1 SGHRS and CDR2 YFSETQ. There are 15 residues in the CDR3. V dropped 4 bases and J dropped 0 bases, with 13 bases sitting between them. CDR3 DNA sequence: TGCGCCAGCAGCCCCTCCAGGGGCATGAACACTGAAGCTTTCTTT. It yields the protein CASSPSRGMNTEAFF.

The V and J genes are TRBV15 and TRBJ2-1; 9 bases agree with TRBD2. Germline CDR1 LNHNV, CDR2 YYDKDF (reference sequence). The ends lost 3 bases at V and 2 bases at J; junction bases unmatched: 2. The CDR3 contains 15 residues. In DNA form, the CDR3 reads TGTGCCACCAGCAGCAGACTAGCGGCCTACAATGAGCAGTTCTTC. Translation gives CATSSRLAAYNEQFF. Filled out from reference TRBV15 and TRBJ2-1, the complete variable domain reads DAMVIQNPRYQVTQFGKPVTLSCSQTLNHNVMYWYQQKSSQAPKLLFHYYDKDFNNEADTPDNFQSRRPNTSFCFLDIRSPGLGDTAMYLCATSSRLAAYNEQFFGPGTRLTVL.

This clone was recorded only once. The rearrangement links TRBV6-4 to TRBJ1-2; unclear D gene. Trimming pared 5 bases from V and 3 bases from J, leaving 4 bases between. CDR3 length: 11 amino acids. Per germline, CDR1 MRHNA and CDR2 SNTAGT. DNA of the CDR3: TGTGCCAGCAGTACTTACTATGGCTACACCTTC. Its protein is CASSTYYGYTF.

As DNA, the CDR3 is TGTGCCAGCAGCCCCCGACTAGCGGGGTCCCGGGAGCTGTTTTTT. Translated, it gives CASSPRLAGSRELFF. The V call is TRBV28, the J call TRBJ2-2, with 11 bases lining up with TRBD2. This CDR3 has 15 residues. The V segment lost 6 bases and the J segment 9 bases; nucleotides outside the gene matches: 9. Germline CDR1 MDHEN, CDR2 SYDVKM.

This clone was counted only a few times. The sample holds other DNA sequences that translate to the same CDR3. In DNA, the CDR3 is TGTGCCACCAGCAGAGAGGGACAGGGGGAGAAAAATGAGCAGTTCTTC. Translation gives CATSREGQGEKNEQFF. V is TRBV15 and J is TRBJ2-1; 11 bases align to TRBD1. With 0 bases clipped from V and 7 bases from J, the junction kept 5 bases outside the gene matches. Germline V gene sequence: CDR1 LNHNV, CDR2 YYDKDF (reference sequence). This CDR3 has 16 residues.

The chain links TRBV28 to TRBJ1-1, with a tentative D call TRBD1 (6 bases). The V end lost 2 bases, the J end lost 5 bases, and 12 bases lay between the germline ends. CDR3 length: 14 residues. CDR1 is MDHEN and CDR2 is SYDVKM in the germline V gene. Here the CDR3 reads CASSLGGAWTEAFF. In DNA, the CDR3 is TGTGCCAGCAGTTTAGGGGGCGCGTGGACTGAAGCTTTCTTT.

The chain employs TRBV10-2 and TRBJ2-1, with TRBD2 matching 9 bases. The CDR3 has 14 residues. The V gene's germline CDR1 is WSHSY and CDR2 SAAADI. V dropped 4 bases and J dropped 4; count of bases not matched to a gene: 2. The DNA of the CDR3 is TGCGCCAGCAGTGCTAGCGGGGCGTACAATGAGCAGTTCTTC. Protein sequence: CASSASGAYNEQFF.